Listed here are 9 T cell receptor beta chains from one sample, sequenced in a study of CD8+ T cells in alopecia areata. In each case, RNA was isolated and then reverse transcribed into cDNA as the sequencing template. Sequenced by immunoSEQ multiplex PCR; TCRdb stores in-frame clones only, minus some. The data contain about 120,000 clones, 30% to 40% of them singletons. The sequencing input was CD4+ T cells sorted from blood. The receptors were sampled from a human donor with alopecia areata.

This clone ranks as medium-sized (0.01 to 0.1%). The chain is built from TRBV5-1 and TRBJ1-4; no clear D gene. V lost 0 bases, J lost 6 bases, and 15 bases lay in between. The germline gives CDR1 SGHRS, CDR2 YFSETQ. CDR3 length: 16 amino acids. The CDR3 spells CASSLGTSGGHEKLFF. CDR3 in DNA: TGCGCCAGCAGCTTGGGAACCAGCGGAGGCCATGAAAAACTGTTTTTT.

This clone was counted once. The CDR3, as DNA: TGCGCCAGCAGCTTGGCCCTACTAGAAGGCAATGAGCAGTTCTTC. As protein: CASSLALLEGNEQFF. The V and J genes are TRBV5-1 and TRBJ2-1, with D maybe TRBD2 (5 bases). Germline-derived CDR1 and CDR2 are SGHRS and YFSETQ. V lost 0 bases, J lost 6 bases, and 13 bases lay in between. This CDR3 comprises 15 residues.

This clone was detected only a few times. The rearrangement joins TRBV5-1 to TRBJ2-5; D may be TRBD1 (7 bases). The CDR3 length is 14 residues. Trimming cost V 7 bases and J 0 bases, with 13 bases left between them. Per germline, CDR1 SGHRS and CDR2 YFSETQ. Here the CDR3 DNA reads TGCGCCAGCCACCGCGGGACAGACCAAGAGACCCAGTACTTC. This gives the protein CASHRGTDQETQYF.

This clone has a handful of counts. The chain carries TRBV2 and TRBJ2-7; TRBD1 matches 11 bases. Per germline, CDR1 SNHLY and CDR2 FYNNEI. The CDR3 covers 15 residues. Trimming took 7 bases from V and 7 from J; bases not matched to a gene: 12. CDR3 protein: CASNKGQGAVWEQYF. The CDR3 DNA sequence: TGTGCCAGCAACAAAGGACAGGGGGCCGTGTGGGAGCAGTACTTC.

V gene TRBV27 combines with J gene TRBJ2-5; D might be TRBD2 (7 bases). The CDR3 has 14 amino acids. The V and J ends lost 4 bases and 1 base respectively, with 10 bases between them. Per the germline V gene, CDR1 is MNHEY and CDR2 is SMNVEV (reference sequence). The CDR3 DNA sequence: TGTGCCAGCAGTTCTGCGGGGGCCCAAGAGACCCAGTACTTC. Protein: CASSSAGAQETQYF.

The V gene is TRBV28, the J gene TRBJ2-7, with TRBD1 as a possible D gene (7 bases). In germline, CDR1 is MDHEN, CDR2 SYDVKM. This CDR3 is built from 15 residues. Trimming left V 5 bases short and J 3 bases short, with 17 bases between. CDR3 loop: CASSPAGGRNYEQYF. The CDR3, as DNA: TGTGCCAGCAGTCCCGCAGGGGGGCGGAACTACGAGCAGTACTTC.

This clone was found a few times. The DNA of the CDR3 is TGTGCCAGCAGCCCCGGACAGGGAGAGACCCAGTACTTC. Protein product: CASSPGQGETQYF. This sequence joins TRBV7-2 and TRBJ2-5, with TRBD1 matching over 8 bases. Germline trimming cut 5 bases from V and 4 bases from J; bases unmatched to any gene: 3. The germline gives CDR1 SGHTA, CDR2 FQGNSA. This CDR3 is built from 13 residues.

Here the CDR3 reads CASSTRGVAYF. In DNA form, the CDR3 reads TGCGCCAGCAGCACCAGAGGGGTTGCGTACTTC. V and J are TRBV23-1 and TRBJ2-7; D tentatively fits TRBD1 or TRBD2 (5 bases each). Being an ORF, TRBV23-1 has a function that is uncertain. The CDR3 consists of 11 residues. V dropped 6 bases and J dropped 12 bases, with 15 bases sitting between them.

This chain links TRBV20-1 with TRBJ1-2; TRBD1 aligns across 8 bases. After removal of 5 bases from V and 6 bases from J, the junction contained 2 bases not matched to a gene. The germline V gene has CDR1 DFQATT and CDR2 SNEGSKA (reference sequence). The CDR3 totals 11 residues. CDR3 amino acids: CSASGGHGYTF. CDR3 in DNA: TGCAGTGCTTCAGGGGGCCATGGCTACACCTTC.